What follows are 6 T cell receptor beta chains derived from one specimen sequenced in a study of blood T cell repertoires in COVID-19. Assay: immunoSEQ multiplex PCR; the TCRdb copy retains only in-frame clones and omits some. Of around 140,000 clones listed, over 80% are singletons. Material: peripheral blood. These receptors were obtained from a man aged 45-65 years with active COVID-19.

The genes are TRBV12-5 and TRBJ2-5; weak D call: TRBD2 (5 bases). The germline V gene has CDR1 LGHNT and CDR2 FRNRAP. This CDR3 has 15 residues. The ends were cut back, 0 bases at V and 9 bases at J, with 17 bases in the middle. In DNA form, the CDR3 reads TGTGCTAGTGGTTTGGTACTACAAGGCCCGGAGGCCCAGTACTTC. Translating it yields CASGLVLQGPEAQYF.

V gene TRBV6-6 combines with J gene TRBJ2-7; the D is unclear. Between the trimmed V and J ends, which lost 2 bases and 10 bases, there was a span of 12 bases. CDR3 size: 12 residues. The V gene's germline CDR1 is MNHNY and CDR2 SVGAGI (reference sequence). Written as DNA, the CDR3 is TGTGCCAGCAGTTACGATCGGTCGGGTCAGTACTTC. The encoded protein is CASSYDRSGQYF.

The rearrangement links TRBV6-5 to TRBJ2-5; 7 nucleotides line up with TRBD2. Germline trimming cut 6 bases from V and 5 bases from J; bases unmatched to any gene: 9. This CDR3 has 14 amino acids. CDR1 is MNHEY and CDR2 is SVGAGI in the germline V gene. This CDR3 is CASREGGLGETQYF. The DNA for the CDR3 is TGTGCCAGCAGAGAGGGAGGGTTAGGGGAGACCCAGTACTTC.

In its sample, this clone was seen once. This chain links TRBV7-6 with TRBJ2-7; TRBD1 matches at 8 bases. V trimming: 0 bases; J trimming: 3 bases; junction bases outside the gene matches: 4. Per germline, CDR1 SGHVS and CDR2 FNYEAQ. The CDR3 is 15 residues long. The CDR3 sequence is CASSLARDRSYEQYF. The CDR3, as DNA: TGTGCCAGCAGCTTAGCCCGGGACAGGAGCTACGAGCAGTACTTC. The complete variable domain, with remaining parts taken from reference TRBV7-6 and TRBJ2-7, reads GAGVSQSPRYKVTKRGQDVALRCDPISGHVSLYWYRQALGQGPEFLTYFNYEAQQDKSGLPNDRFSAERPEGSISTLTIQRTEQRDSAMYRCASSLARDRSYEQYFGPGTRLTVT.

CDR3 in amino acids: CASSPSWNTEAFF. CDR3 DNA sequence: TGTGCCAGCAGCCCATCATGGAACACTGAAGCTTTCTTT. The genes are TRBV7-8 and TRBJ1-1; no firm D call. From germline, CDR1 is SGHVS and CDR2 FQNEAQ. V gave up 5 bases and J gave up 1 base, with 8 bases separating them. There are 13 residues in the CDR3. Supplemented by reference TRBV7-8 and TRBJ1-1, the full variable domain reads GAGVSQSPRYKVAKRGQDVALRCDPISGHVSLFWYQQALGQGPEFLTYFQNEAQLDKSGLPSDRFFAERPEGSVSTLKIQRTQQEDSAVYLCASSPSWNTEAFFGQGTRLTVV.

This chain connects TRBV18 to TRBJ2-7; the match to TRBD2 covers 7 bases. V shed 0 bases and J 9 bases; nucleotides not matched to a gene: 11. The CDR3 is 15 amino acids. The germline CDR1 and CDR2 sequences are KGHSH and LQKENI. The CDR3 DNA follows: TGTGCCAGCTCACCACCTAAGGGAGGGCTACGAGGGCAGTACTTC. Residues: CASSPPKGGLRGQYF.